The next 12 T cell receptor beta chains were all read from a single sample in a study of post-analysis software for immune sequencing data. Overall study findings and caveats: Four or five TRBV segments, TRBV5-6, TRBV5-1 and TRBV20-1 among them, were found more frequent in patients than controls.

Tagging with unique molecular identifiers was a feature of the TCR beta cDNA libraries. TCRdb processed the PCR reads anew with MiXCR; each CDR3 protein has one entry. In the table there are about 260,000 distinct CDR3 sequences, about 38% of which are singletons. Their cognate antigens are unknown. Specimen: blood. The receptors derive from a girl aged 5 to 17 with multiple sclerosis.

The chain employs TRBV27 and TRBJ1-5, with 7 bases lining up with TRBD1. V shed 5 bases, J shed 6 bases, and the junction held 7 bases outside the gene matches. The germline CDR1 and CDR2 sequences are MNHEY and SMNVEV (reference sequence). The CDR3 is 14 amino acids. The CDR3 here is CASSQSQGSQPQHF. The CDR3, as DNA: TGTGCCAGCAGTCAGTCACAGGGGAGTCAGCCCCAGCATTTT.

This clonotype was detected only a few times. This chain joins TRBV5-1 and TRBJ2-2; weak D call: TRBD2 (6 bases). Trimming removed 3 bases from V and 0 bases from J, with 6 bases in between. The V gene's germline CDR1 is SGHRS and CDR2 YFSETQ. The CDR3 runs to 14 residues. The CDR3 DNA reads TGCGCCAGCAGCTGGGACTCGAACACCGGGGAGCTGTTTTTT. Translated: CASSWDSNTGELFF. The variable domain in full, with the rest retrieved from reference TRBV5-1 and TRBJ2-2, is KAGVTQTPRYLIKTRGQQVTLSCSPISGHRSVSWYQQTPGQGLQFLFEYFSETQRNKGNFPGRFSGRQFSNSRSEMNVSTLELGDSALYLCASSWDSNTGELFFGEGSRLTVL.

This clonotype was counted ten times or more. V gene TRBV20-1 combines with J gene TRBJ1-5; D unclear. Germline V gene data show CDR1 as DFQATT and CDR2 as SNEGSKA (reference sequence). Trimming pared 3 bases from V and 3 bases from J, leaving 6 bases between. This CDR3 is 12 amino acids long. The CDR3: CSASQTNQPQHF. The CDR3 nucleotides read TGCAGTGCTAGCCAGACCAATCAGCCCCAGCATTTT.

This clonotype was observed many times. The V gene is TRBV6-1, the J gene TRBJ1-2; 7 positions agree with TRBD1. Germline values: CDR1 MNHNS, CDR2 SASEGT. This CDR3 is built from 15 residues. V was clipped by 0 bases and J by 4 bases; unmatched bases: 5. This chain's CDR3 is CASSEAKGGLYGYTF. In DNA form, the CDR3 reads TGTGCCAGCAGTGAAGCAAAAGGGGGCCTCTATGGCTACACCTTC.

This chain links TRBV7-2 with TRBJ2-1; 9 bases are a match to TRBD2. This CDR3 contains 14 residues. V shed 5 bases and J 10 bases; nucleotides not matched to a gene: 9. The germline CDR1 and CDR2 sequences are SGHTA and FQGNSA. As DNA, the CDR3 is TGTGCCAGCAGCCGGACTAGCGTCTTGGGCGAGCAGTTCTTC. Translation: CASSRTSVLGEQFF.

The chain joins TRBV10-3 to TRBJ2-5; maybe TRBD1 (5 bases). V was clipped by 4 bases and J by 5 bases, with 11 bases between them. Germline loops: CDR1 ENHRY, CDR2 SYGVKD. This CDR3 has 13 residues. In DNA, the CDR3 is TGTGCCATCAGTGCCAGGGTTGGGGAGACCCAGTACTTC. Protein product: CAISARVGETQYF.

This clonotype was seen a handful of times. The chain combines TRBV7-8 with TRBJ2-7, with a possible D match to TRBD2 (6 bases). Germline CDR1 reads SGHVS; CDR2 reads FQNEAQ. The CDR3 consists of 17 residues. V was pared by 5 bases and J by 1 base, with 21 bases between. CDR3 sequence reads: CASSAGGNRQISYEQYF. The CDR3 nucleotides are TGTGCCAGCAGCGCTGGCGGGAACCGCCAAATATCCTACGAGCAGTACTTC.

The table lists this clonotype with many counts. The chain carries TRBV21-1 and TRBJ2-1; the table's D gene call, TRBD2, was not cross checked with the DNA. TRBV21-1 is an annotated pseudogene. This CDR3 has 16 residues. The CDR3 bases are TGTGCCAGCAGCAAAGGGTCCGGACTAGACTACAATGAGCAGTTCTTC. This codes for CASSKGSGLDYNEQFF.

This clonotype was detected many times. The chain joins TRBV28 to TRBJ1-2; 8 bases fit TRBD1. CDR3 size: 14 residues. CDR1 and CDR2 from the germline V gene are MDHEN and SYDVKM. V shed 4 bases, J shed 4 bases, and the junction held 5 bases outside the gene matches. The DNA of the CDR3 is TGTGCCAGCAGTTCTGGACAGGGAACCTATGGCTACACCTTC. Protein sequence: CASSSGQGTYGYTF.

This clonotype has at least ten counts. The chain combines TRBV15 with TRBJ2-6; D might be TRBD1 (6 bases). This CDR3 spans 17 amino acids. Germline CDR1 reads LNHNV; CDR2 reads YYDKDF (reference sequence). V lost 5 bases, J lost 2 bases, and 16 bases lay in between. The chain's CDR3 is CATSATSRGTGANVLTF. The CDR3 DNA is TGTGCCACCAGCGCAACGTCAAGGGGGACTGGGGCCAACGTCCTGACTTTC. The full variable domain, its missing parts supplied by reference TRBV15 and TRBJ2-6, is DAMVIQNPRYQVTQFGKPVTLSCSQTLNHNVMYWYQQKSSQAPKLLFHYYDKDFNNEADTPDNFQSRRPNTSFCFLDIRSPGLGDTAMYLCATSATSRGTGANVLTFGAGSRLTVL.

This chain uses TRBV5-6 with TRBJ2-5, with a possible D match to TRBD2 (5 bases). The CDR3 is 14 amino acids. The V gene lost 3 bases and the J gene lost 11 bases, with 20 bases spanning the gap. CDR1 and CDR2 (germline): SGHDT, YYEEEE. The CDR3 DNA sequence: TGTGCCAGCAGCTCGGGGTCGGATGTTTGGGAGCAGTACTTC. This translates into CASSSGSDVWEQYF.

This clonotype occurred many times. The rearrangement joins TRBV5-1 to TRBJ2-1; possibly TRBD1 for D (5 bases). In germline, CDR1 is SGHRS, CDR2 YFSETQ. V was pared by 5 bases and J by 2 bases, with 14 bases between. This CDR3 is built from 15 residues. The CDR3 DNA is TGCGCCAGCAGGTTCACAGGCGTCCCCTACAATGAGCAGTTCTTC. Its protein is CASRFTGVPYNEQFF. The full variable domain, its missing parts supplied by reference TRBV5-1 and TRBJ2-1, is KAGVTQTPRYLIKTRGQQVTLSCSPISGHRSVSWYQQTPGQGLQFLFEYFSETQRNKGNFPGRFSGRQFSNSRSEMNVSTLELGDSALYLCASRFTGVPYNEQFFGPGTRLTVL.